These 5 T cell receptor beta chains were all obtained from the same sample, sequenced in a study of blood T cell repertoires in COVID-19. The protocol was immunoSEQ multiplex PCR, while the TCRdb copy is restricted to in-frame clones and leaves out a portion. The sample carries roughly 220,000 clones, just over 85% recorded once. Sequenced material: PBMCs or T cells enriched from blood (not recorded which). The receptors stem from a woman aged 40-49 years with acute COVID-19.

This clone turned up a few times. The rearrangement links TRBV9 to TRBJ1-3, with TRBD1 as a possible D gene (5 bases). Germline CDR1 and CDR2: SGDLS and YYNGEE. V was shortened by 4 bases and J by 0 bases, with 8 bases between the two germline ends. The length of the CDR3 is 14 residues. CDR3 nucleotides: TGTGCCAGCAGCCCAGGGCGCTCTGGAAACACCATATATTTT. This codes for CASSPGRSGNTIYF.

The V and J genes are TRBV3-1 (or the pseudogene TRBV3-2) and TRBJ1-1; 10 bases are shared with TRBD1. The germline gives CDR1 LGHDT, CDR2 YNNKEL (reference sequence). The CDR3 is 16 residues long. V was pared by 4 bases and J by 7 bases, with 12 bases of the junction left unmatched. The DNA for the CDR3 is TGTGCCAGCAGCCCGGGACAGGGGTATCGGCAGGGTGAAGCTTTCTTT. Its translation: CASSPGQGYRQGEAFF.

This clone was recorded a few times. The chain joins TRBV27 to TRBJ1-1; D unresolved. Trimming took off 2 bases at V and 4 bases at J, with 8 bases between the two ends. In germline, CDR1 is MNHEY, CDR2 SMNVEV (reference sequence). CDR3 length equals 13 residues. The CDR3 coding sequence is TGTGCCAGCAGTTTACCCGGGGTCACTGAAGCTTTCTTT. Its protein product is CASSLPGVTEAFF.

The chain is built from TRBV5-6 and TRBJ1-3, with D perhaps TRBD1 (6 bases). Germline V gene sequence: CDR1 SGHDT, CDR2 YYEEEE. This CDR3 is built from 16 residues. The germline V and J ends were trimmed by 4 bases and 0 bases, with 14 bases remaining between them. CDR3: CASSLLGGASGNTIYF. The DNA of the CDR3 is TGTGCCAGCAGCCTCCTAGGGGGGGCCTCTGGAAACACCATATATTTT.

The rearrangement uses TRBV24-1 and TRBJ1-2; 12 bases align to TRBD1. Germline CDR1 and CDR2: KGHDR and SFDVKD. V dropped 7 bases and J dropped 8; count of bases not matched to a gene: 7. The CDR3 sequence is 14 residues long. CDR3 amino acids: CATRPPGQGAGYTF. The CDR3 nucleotides are TGTGCCACCAGACCCCCGGGACAGGGGGCCGGCTACACCTTC.